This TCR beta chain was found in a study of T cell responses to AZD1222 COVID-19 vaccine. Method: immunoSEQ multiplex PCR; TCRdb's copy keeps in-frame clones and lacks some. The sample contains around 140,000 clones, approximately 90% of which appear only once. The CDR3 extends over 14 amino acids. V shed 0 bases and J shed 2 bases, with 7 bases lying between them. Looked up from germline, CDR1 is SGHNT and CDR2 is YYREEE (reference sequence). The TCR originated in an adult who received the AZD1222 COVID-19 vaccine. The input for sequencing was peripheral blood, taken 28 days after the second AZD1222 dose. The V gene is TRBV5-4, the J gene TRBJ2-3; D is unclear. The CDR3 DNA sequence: TGTGCCAGCAGCTTGGCGCCTCACACAGATACGCAGTATTTT. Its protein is CASSLAPHTDTQYF.